This entry is about one TCR beta chain. The assay was immunoSEQ multiplex PCR, and TCRdb's table has in-frame clones only and misses some. The sample lists around 29,000 clones, approximately 67% occurring once. This record belongs to a study of blood T cell repertoires in COVID-19. Looking at the study overall: Sample material is recorded as cDNA or gDNA derived from T cells, B-cell-depleted T cells, or PBMCs.

V was trimmed by 1 base and J by 3 bases, leaving 12 bases between them. Germline V CDR1 and CDR2: MNHEY, SMNVEV (reference sequence). This CDR3 region has 15 residues. Sequenced material: peripheral blood. The chain is built from TRBV27 and TRBJ1-2; no firm D call. This TCR derives from a human donor in a cohort sampled during active COVID-19. Here the CDR3 DNA reads TGTGCCAGCAGTTTATTTGCGGGGAGCGACTATGGCTACACCTTC. Amino acid sequence: CASSLFAGSDYGYTF.